Given below is one TCR beta chain in context. Antigen specificity is unknown. V dropped 5 bases and J dropped 3; count of bases not matched to a gene: 6. The CDR3 consists of 15 residues. Germline CDR1 and CDR2: SGHAT and FQNNGV. The record originates from a study of cytotoxic CD8 clonotypes in ibrutinib-treated CLL. Overall study: Partial response was seen in around 25 patients and complete response in 2; after median around six years, approximately 14 stayed remitted, some twelve progressed.

Study-level results: Treatment left the uncommon public clonotypes either contracted or stable in frequency.

With sequencing, the targeted depth ranged from 1 in 200,000 to 1 in 1 million T cells. Sequencing was performed with immunoSEQ multiplex PCR; in TCRdb, only in-frame clones are kept and a portion is missing. The table has more than 200,000 clones, 70% seen once. The source is a human donor with chronic lymphocytic leukemia. The sample here was PBMCs, taken after 24 months of ibrutinib treatment. The chain uses TRBV11-2 and TRBJ2-2, with 7 bases aligning to TRBD1. The CDR3 region is CASSLGQADTGELFF. The CDR3 bases are TGTGCCAGCAGCCTCGGACAGGCCGACACCGGGGAGCTGTTTTTT.